This T cell receptor (beta chain) was sequenced during a study of T-cell reconstitution after alpha-beta-depleted transplantation in children. TCRbeta library preparation incorporated unique molecular identifiers. Using its own MiXCR run on the PCR reads, TCRdb lists one record per CDR3 protein. The table shows about 400,000 distinct CDR3 sequences, with 20% occurring only once. The specimen comprised PBMCs from the stem cell graft donor, sampled from the stem cell graft. This receptor was identified in a human donor who donated a stem cell graft to a child with acute myeloid leukemia.

CDR3 nucleotide sequence: TGTGCCAGCAGCCTCCCCGCGGGCGGGAGCGGCGGGGAGCTGTTTTTT. Its translation is CASSLPAGGSGGELFF. The chain is built from TRBV5-6 and TRBJ2-2; 7 bases map to TRBD2. The CDR3 spans 16 residues. V shed 4 bases, J shed 7 bases, and the junction held 13 bases outside the gene matches. Germline V gene data show CDR1 as SGHDT and CDR2 as YYEEEE.